Listed below are T cell receptor beta chains from one sample, sequenced in a study of immune characterization of retroperitoneal liposarcoma. TCRdb independently ran MiXCR on the PCR reads; one entry per CDR3 protein. The table has 2,900 or so distinct CDR3 sequences, under 55% seen once. The material sequenced was tumor tissue. Every receptor here comes from a male donor with retroperitoneal liposarcoma. CDR3s include the opening cysteine and the closing phenylalanine or tryptophan. The D gene is left open where the match is weak. Some rows mark clone size as missing; the rest say once, few, many or name a class of expanded clone.

>TRBD2|TRBJ2-3|once|TRBV6-1
CASSRAGSLNTQYF
TGTGCCAGCAGTAGAGCGGGATCTTTGAATACGCAGTATTTT
>TRBD2|TRBJ2-1|NA|TRBV6-5
CASSYERGGFYNEQFF
TGTGCCAGCAGTTACGAGCGCGGGGGGTTCTACAATGAGCAGTTCTTC
>NA|TRBJ2-3|large|TRBV12-3/TRBV12-4
CASSRMGDTQYF
TGTGCCAGCAGCCGGATGGGGGATACGCAGTATTTT
>TRBD1|TRBJ2-7|NA|TRBV6-1
CASSEADRGASYEQYF
TGTGCCAGCAGTGAAGCGGACAGGGGGGCCAGCTACGAGCAGTACTTC
>TRBD1|TRBJ2-7|NA|TRBV28
CASRERGLFYEQYF
TGTGCCAGCAGAGAAAGGGGGCTTTTTTACGAGCAGTACTTC
>TRBD2|TRBJ2-3|NA|TRBV27
CASMSGTGGRDADTQYF
TGTGCCAGCATGTCGGGTACGGGAGGCAGGGACGCAGATACGCAGTATTTT
>TRBD1|TRBJ2-7|NA|TRBV6-1
CASSPRMPTGAYEQYF
TGTGCCAGCAGCCCCCGAATGCCGACAGGGGCCTACGAGCAGTACTTC
>NA|TRBJ1-1|NA|TRBV12-3/TRBV12-4
CASRPWENTEAFF
TGTGCCAGCAGACCTTGGGAGAACACTGAAGCTTTCTTT
>NA|TRBJ2-1|NA|TRBV7-2
CASSPPTDSRGQFF
TGTGCCAGCAGCCCGCCCACGGACTCCCGGGGGCAGTTCTTC
>TRBD2|TRBJ2-2|few|TRBV6-1
CASSYRLAGGRTGELFF
TGTGCCAGCAGTTATAGACTAGCGGGAGGCCGGACCGGGGAGCTGTTTTTT
>TRBD1|TRBJ1-1|NA|TRBV6-1
CASTSGTGLNTEAFF
TGTGCCAGCACCTCCGGGACAGGGTTGAACACTGAAGCTTTCTTT
>NA|TRBJ2-3|NA|TRBV7-2
CASSTQGGDTDTQYF
TGTGCCAGCAGCACCCAGGGTGGAGACACAGATACGCAGTATTTT
>NA|TRBJ2-7|few|TRBV11-2
CASSFNTNYEQYF
TGTGCCAGCAGCTTTAATACGAACTACGAGCAGTACTTC
>NA|TRBJ2-7|NA|TRBV6-1
CASSVGSPYEQYF
TGTGCCAGCAGTGTTGGGAGTCCCTACGAGCAGTACTTC
>NA|TRBJ1-2|NA|TRBV7-6
CASSPLQGNYGYTF
TGTGCCAGCAGCCCCCTACAAGGGAACTATGGCTACACCTTC
>NA|TRBJ1-6|NA|TRBV6-1
CASSTTGLYMGSPLHF
TGTGCCAGCAGTACCACGGGCCTCTATATGGGTTCACCCCTCCACTTT
>NA|TRBJ2-5|NA|TRBV27
CASQNSRGSTYNEQYF
TGTGCCAGCCAGAATTCCAGGGGATCGACCTACAATGAGCAGTACTTC
>TRBD1|TRBJ2-2|NA|TRBV11-1
CASSRGTGEITGELFF
TGTGCCAGCAGCCGGGGGACAGGCGAAATCACCGGGGAGCTGTTTTTT
>TRBD1|TRBJ2-7|few|TRBV6-1
CASSRDRSSYEQYF
TGTGCCAGCAGCCGGGACAGGTCATCCTACGAGCAGTACTTC
>NA|TRBJ2-1|NA|TRBV27
CASSFRANSYNEQFF
TGTGCCAGCAGTTTCAGAGCGAACTCCTACAATGAGCAGTTCTTC
>TRBD2|TRBJ2-2|NA|TRBV7-2
CASSAGLVRELFF
TGTGCCAGCAGCGCCGGACTAGTTAGGGAGCTGTTTTTT
>NA|TRBJ2-2|once|TRBV11-2
CASSHDTGELFF
TGTGCCAGCAGCCACGATACCGGGGAGCTGTTTTTT
>NA|TRBJ2-5|NA|TRBV7-2
CASRLTGSHSNEQYF
TGTGCCAGCAGACTAACCGGGTCCCATAGCAATGAGCAGTACTTC
>TRBD2|TRBJ2-1|few|TRBV6-1
CASSDGGRAYEQFF
TGTGCCAGCAGTGACGGCGGGAGGGCTTACGAGCAGTTCTTC
>NA|TRBJ2-1|NA|TRBV6-1
CASSEGREETQFF
TGTGCCAGCAGTGAAGGAAGGGAAGAGACCCAGTTCTTC